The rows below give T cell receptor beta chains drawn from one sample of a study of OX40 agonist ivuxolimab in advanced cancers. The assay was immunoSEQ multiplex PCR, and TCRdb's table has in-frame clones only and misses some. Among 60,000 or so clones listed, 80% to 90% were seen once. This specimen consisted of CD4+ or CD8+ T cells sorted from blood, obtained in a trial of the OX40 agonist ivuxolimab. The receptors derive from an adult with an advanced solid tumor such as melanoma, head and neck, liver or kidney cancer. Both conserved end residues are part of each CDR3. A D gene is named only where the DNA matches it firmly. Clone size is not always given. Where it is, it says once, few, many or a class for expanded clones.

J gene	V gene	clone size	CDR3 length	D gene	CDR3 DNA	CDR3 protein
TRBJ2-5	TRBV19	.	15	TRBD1	TGTGCCAGTAGGGGCGGGACAGGGGCCCAAGAGACCCAGTACTTC	CASRGGTGAQETQYF
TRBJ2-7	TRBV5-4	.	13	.	TGTGCCAGCAGCTTGGGAGGGCAGGACGAGCAGTACTTC	CASSLGGQDEQYF
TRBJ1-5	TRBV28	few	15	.	TGTGCCAGCAGTTCAACCCGGGACGGAGATCAGCCCCAGCATTTT	CASSSTRDGDQPQHF
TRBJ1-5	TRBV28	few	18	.	TGTGCCAGCAGATTGCCCGGGGGACTATTTCGGAGCAATCAGCCCCAGCATTTT	CASRLPGGLFRSNQPQHF
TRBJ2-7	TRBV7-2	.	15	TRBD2	TGTGCCAGCAGCTTTGGGACTAGCGGGAGTGGCGAGCAGTACTTC	CASSFGTSGSGEQYF
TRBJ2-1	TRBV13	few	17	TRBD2	TGTGCCAGCAGCCCCCCCGGGAGCGGGAGGGGCTACAATGAGCAGTTCTTC	CASSPPGSGRGYNEQFF
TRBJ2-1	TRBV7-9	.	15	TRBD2	TGTGCCAGCAGCCGCTCGGGTAGCGGGAGCTATGAGCAGTTCTTC	CASSRSGSGSYEQFF
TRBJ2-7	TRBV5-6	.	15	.	TGTGCCAGCAGCTCGACAGGGGAGGGGATTGGGGAGCAGTACTTC	CASSSTGEGIGEQYF
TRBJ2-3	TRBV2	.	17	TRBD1	TGTGCCAGCAGCGACAGGGCCTATACCACTAGCACAGATACGCAGTATTTT	CASSDRAYTTSTDTQYF
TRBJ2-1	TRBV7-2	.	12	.	TGTGCCAGCGTGGGTCTTTGGAATGAGCAGTTCTTC	CASVGLWNEQFF
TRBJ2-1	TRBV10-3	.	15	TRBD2	TGTGCCATCAGGGATAGCGGGAGATCGGCCGATGAGCAGTTCTTC	CAIRDSGRSADEQFF
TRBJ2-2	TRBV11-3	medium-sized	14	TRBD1	TGTGCCAGCAGCCACAGGGGGCGGAACGGGGAGCTGTTTTTT	CASSHRGRNGELFF
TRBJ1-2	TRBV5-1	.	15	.	TGCGCCAGCAGCTTGCAACCTGGGCAGACCTATGGCTACACCTTC	CASSLQPGQTYGYTF
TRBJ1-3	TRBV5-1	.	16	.	TGCGCCAGCAGCCTGGGACCTTCGAGCTCTGGAAACACCATATATTTT	CASSLGPSSSGNTIYF
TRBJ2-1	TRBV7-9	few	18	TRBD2	TGTGCCAGCAGCCCTCCCCCCCGACTAGCGGGAGCGCGCAATGAGCAGTTCTTC	CASSPPPRLAGARNEQFF
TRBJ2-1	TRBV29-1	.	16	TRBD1	TGCAGCGTTGAATGGGCGGAGACAGGGGGCAACAATGAGCAGTTCTTC	CSVEWAETGGNNEQFF
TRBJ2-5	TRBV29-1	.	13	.	TGCAGCGTGCGGGGCAGGGGCAAAGAGACCCAGTACTTC	CSVRGRGKETQYF
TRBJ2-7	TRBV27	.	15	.	TGTGCCAGCAGTTTGTTTAGCGGAACCTACTACGAGCAGTACTTC	CASSLFSGTYYEQYF
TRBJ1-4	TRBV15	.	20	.	TGTGCCACCAGCAGAGATCGGTGGGGTCAGGGCGAAGAAGGAAATGAAAAACTGTTTTTT	CATSRDRWGQGEEGNEKLFF
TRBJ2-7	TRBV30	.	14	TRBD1	TGTGCCTGGAGCGCGGACAGGGGGGCCTACGAGCAGTACTTC	CAWSADRGAYEQYF
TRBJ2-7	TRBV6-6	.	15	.	TGTGCCAGCAGTTACACGTATCTCGGTGACTACGAGCAGTACTTC	CASSYTYLGDYEQYF
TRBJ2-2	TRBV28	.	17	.	TGTGCCAGCAGTGGGCCCCCCCGTGGGGGGAACACCGGGGAGCTGTTTTTT	CASSGPPRGGNTGELFF
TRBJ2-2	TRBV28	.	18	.	TGTGCCAGCAGTCCGGGGGCCTACTCCCGGGGGAACACCGGGGAGCTGTTTTTT	CASSPGAYSRGNTGELFF
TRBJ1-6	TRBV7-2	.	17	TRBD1	TGTGCCAGCAGCCACCAAGACAGGGGCTCCTATAATTCACCCCTCCACTTT	CASSHQDRGSYNSPLHF
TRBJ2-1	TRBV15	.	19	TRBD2	TGTGCCACCAGCAGAGATCGGGACTACCATCCCGGCTCCTACAATGAGCAGTTCTTC	CATSRDRDYHPGSYNEQFF
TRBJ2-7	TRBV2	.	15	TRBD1	TGTGCCAGCAGCGAGACGGGACAGGGGGGTTCCGAGCAGTACTTC	CASSETGQGGSEQYF
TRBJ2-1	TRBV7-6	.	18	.	TGTGCCAGCAGCCAAGGGGGGGAGTGGGACAACTCCTACAATGAGCAGTTCTTC	CASSQGGEWDNSYNEQFF
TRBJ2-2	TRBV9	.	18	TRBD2	TGTGCCAGCAGCGAGGCCCCCTCGCGCGGGAGTGGTACCGGGGAGCTGTTTTTT	CASSEAPSRGSGTGELFF
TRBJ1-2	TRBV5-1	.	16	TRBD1	TGCGCCAGCAGCATAGTACTGGGACAGGGGGCATATGGCTACACCTTC	CASSIVLGQGAYGYTF
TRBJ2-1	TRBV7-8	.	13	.	TGTGCCAGCAGCCAGCGTTTTGTTATGAAGCAGTTCTTC	CASSQRFVMKQFF
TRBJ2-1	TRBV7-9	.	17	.	TGTGCCAGCAGCTCCCCGGGAGCATTCCCGGTATACAATGAGCAGTTCTTC	CASSSPGAFPVYNEQFF
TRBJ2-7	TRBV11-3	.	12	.	TGTGCCAGCAGCTTAGACCAGGGCGAGCAGTACTTC	CASSLDQGEQYF
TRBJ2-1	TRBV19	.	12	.	TGTGCCAGTTCGTTTCAGGGCAATGAGCAGTTCTTC	CASSFQGNEQFF
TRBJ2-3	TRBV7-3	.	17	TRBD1	TGTGCCAGCAGCCATGAAGGGGACAGGGGCCGGACAGATACGCAGTATTTT	CASSHEGDRGRTDTQYF
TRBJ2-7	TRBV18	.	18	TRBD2	TGTGCCAGCTCACCATTTCCACTACTAGCGGGAAACCCCTACGAGCAGTACTTC	CASSPFPLLAGNPYEQYF
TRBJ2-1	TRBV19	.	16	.	TGTGCCAGTAGTCCAGGGGGGAGAGCGGGACTTCGAGAGCAGTTCTTC	CASSPGGRAGLREQFF
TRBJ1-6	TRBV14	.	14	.	TGTGCCAGCAGCCAAGACAGGCGATATTCACCCCTCCACTTT	CASSQDRRYSPLHF